What follows is one T cell receptor beta chain and its context. CDR1 and CDR2 from the germline V gene are SGHKS and YYEKEE (reference sequence). The V gene end was trimmed by 1 base and the J gene end by 4 bases; junction bases not matched to a gene: 4. The CDR3 is made up of 15 amino acids. This specimen belongs to a study of blood T cell repertoires in COVID-19. In the study overall: Some COVID-19 samples were acute and others convalescent; all came from the United States, Italy and Spain.

The authors' processing: The assay estimated nucleated cells by amplifying reference gene primers. The table came from immunoSEQ multiplex PCR; TCRdb's copy has only in-frame clones and leaves some out. V, J and clone size were drawn from that table, and D and trimming were deduced from the DNA. The sample holds more than 90,000 clones, roughly 83% seen once. Material: peripheral blood. The genes are TRBV5-5 and TRBJ1-4; TRBD1 matches 7 bases. This TCR came from a woman between 65 and 79 years old with acute or convalescent COVID-19. CDR3 coding DNA: TGTGCCAGCAGCTTGAGGGACAGTGTTAATGAAAAACTGTTTTTT. It is translated as CASSLRDSVNEKLFF.